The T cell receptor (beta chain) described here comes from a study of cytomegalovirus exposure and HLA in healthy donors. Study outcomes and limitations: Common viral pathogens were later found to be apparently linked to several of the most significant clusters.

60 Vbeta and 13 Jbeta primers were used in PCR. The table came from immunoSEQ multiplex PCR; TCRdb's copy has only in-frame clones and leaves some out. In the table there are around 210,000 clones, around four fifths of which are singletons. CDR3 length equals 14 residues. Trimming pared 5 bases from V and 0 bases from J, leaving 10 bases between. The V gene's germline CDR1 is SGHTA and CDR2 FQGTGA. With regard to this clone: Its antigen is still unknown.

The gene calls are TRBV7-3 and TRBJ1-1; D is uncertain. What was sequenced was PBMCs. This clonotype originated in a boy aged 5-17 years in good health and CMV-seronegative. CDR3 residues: CASSTARMNTEAFF. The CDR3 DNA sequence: TGTGCCAGCAGCACAGCCCGTATGAACACTGAAGCTTTCTTT.